This T cell receptor (beta chain) was observed in a study of T cells in localized non-small cell lung cancer. Study-wide results and limits: Among the top 100 tumor clones, a median about 57 appeared in adjacent lung.

Germline lookup yields CDR1 SSHAT and CDR2 FNYEAQ (reference sequence). The CDR3 spans 13 residues. Trimming left V 1 base short and J 4 bases short, with 4 bases between. Sequencing used immunoSEQ multiplex PCR; TCRdb keeps in-frame clones, though not all of them. This table holds about 30,000 clones, 90% to 95% found once. Worth noting for this clone: The antigen is not known.

Sample: peripheral blood, taken before any cancer treatment. The TCR originated in a woman aged 35 to 75 with stage I lung adenocarcinoma. V gene TRBV7-7 combines with J gene TRBJ2-2; D remains ambiguous. CDR3: CASSLDFTGELFF. CDR3 DNA: TGTGCCAGCAGCTTAGATTTCACCGGGGAGCTGTTTTTT.